This T cell receptor (beta chain) was recorded in a study of pediatric ulcerative colitis. Assay used: immunoSEQ multiplex PCR; TCRdb lists only in-frame clones, some missing. This table holds tens of thousands of clones, around four fifths found once. One to two pinch biopsies were taken from the rectum during colonoscopy. The receptor was derived from a boy between 10 and 17 years old with moderate ulcerative colitis. The sample taken for sequencing was gut tissue.

Written as DNA, the CDR3 is TGTGCCAGCAGCCAATGGACAGGGGACTATGGCTACACCTTC. This codes for CASSQWTGDYGYTF. The J gene is TRBJ1-2, the V gene TRBV11-2; TRBD1 agrees at 9 bases. The V and J ends lost 5 bases and 3 bases, in that order; junction bases with no gene match: 4. The CDR3 is made up of 14 amino acids. Germline V lookup: CDR1 SGHAT, CDR2 FQNNGV.